This TCR beta chain was captured by sequencing in a study of blood T cell repertoires in COVID-19. The wider study: Acute and convalescent COVID-19 specimens originated in the United States, Italy and Spain.

As originally analysed: Amplification of reference gene primers was used by the study to estimate nucleated cell counts. Generated by immunoSEQ multiplex PCR, the TCRdb table keeps only in-frame clones and is missing some. V and J calls plus clone size are reproduced from that table; the DNA served to infer D and trimming. The sample consists of 300,000 to 450,000 clones, roughly 90% of them appearing once. This CDR3 contains 15 residues. Germline CDR1 is MNHEY and CDR2 is SMNVEV (reference sequence). Trimming took 7 bases from V and 2 from J; bases not matched to a gene: 4. Donors in Cohort 3 who had recovered were those with two negative PCRs, healthcare professional clearance, or resolution of their symptoms.

This sequence joins TRBV27 and TRBJ2-1; TRBD2 aligns across 11 bases. Source material: PBMCs or T cells enriched from blood (not recorded which). This TCR was sampled from a woman aged 30 to 39 who had recovered from COVID-19. CDR3 region: CASTPLAGAYNEQFF. In nucleotides, the CDR3 is TGTGCCAGCACCCCACTAGCGGGGGCCTACAATGAGCAGTTCTTC.